This TCR beta chain was recorded in a study of human T cells and chemical hapten exposure. In its sample, this clonotype was seen many times. Per the germline V gene, CDR1 is SGHRS and CDR2 is YFSETQ. The CDR3 has 13 amino acids. V lost 0 bases and J lost 5, with 5 bases in between. Time point here: pre-sensitization, week 0. Treatment in this sample: therapeutic diphenylcyclopropenone sensitization with weekly scalp DPC. Each CDR3 protein is one row after TCRdb ran MiXCR on the RACE reads. Altogether about 260,000 distinct CDR3 sequences are present, about 8.6% being singletons, with the ten largest covering 2.3%.

This TCR was recovered from a woman in her thirties or forties with alopecia areata. Some clones in this sample may be carry-over from other donors' samples. Sequencing used whole blood, obtained in connection with sensitization to the hapten diphenylcyclopropenone (DPC). V is TRBV5-1 and J is TRBJ2-2; D unclear. The CDR3 protein is CASSLEGTGELFF. In DNA, the CDR3 is TGCGCCAGCAGCTTGGAAGGAACCGGGGAGCTGTTTTTT. Complete variable domain (other parts from reference TRBV5-1 and TRBJ2-2): KAGVTQTPRYLIKTRGQQVTLSCSPISGHRSVSWYQQTPGQGLQFLFEYFSETQRNKGNFPGRFSGRQFSNSRSEMNVSTLELGDSALYLCASSLEGTGELFFGEGSRLTVL.